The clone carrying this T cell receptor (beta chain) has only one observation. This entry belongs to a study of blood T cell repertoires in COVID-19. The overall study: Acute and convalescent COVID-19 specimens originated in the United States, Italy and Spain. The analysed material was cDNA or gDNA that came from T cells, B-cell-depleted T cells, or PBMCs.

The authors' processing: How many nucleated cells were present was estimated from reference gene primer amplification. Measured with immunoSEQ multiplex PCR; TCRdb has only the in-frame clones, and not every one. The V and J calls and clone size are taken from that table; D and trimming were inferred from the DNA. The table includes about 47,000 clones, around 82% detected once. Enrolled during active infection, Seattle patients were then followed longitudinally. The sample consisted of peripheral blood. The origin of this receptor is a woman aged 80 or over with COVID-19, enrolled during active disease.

The CDR3 protein is CASSLLPPRSYNEQFF. CDR3 in DNA: TGTGCCAGCAGCTTACTGCCGCCTAGGAGCTATAATGAGCAGTTCTTC. V and J are TRBV7-2 and TRBJ2-1; no definite D call. The CDR3 totals 16 residues. Germline V gives CDR1 SGHTA, CDR2 FQGNSA. V lost 2 bases to trimming and J lost 7 bases, with 18 bases between them.